Listed below are T cell receptor beta chains from one sample, sequenced in a study of T cells in Graves' hyperthyroidism and ophthalmopathy. MiXCR was run by TCRdb on the multiplex PCR reads, yielding one entry per CDR3 protein. Among fewer than 250,000 distinct CDR3 sequences listed, around 26% were seen once. Sequenced input: blood. The receptor set was obtained from a woman in her thirties or forties with Graves' ophthalmopathy. CDR3s include the opening cysteine and the closing phenylalanine or tryptophan. Each record gives: V gene, D gene, clone size, J gene, CDR3 protein, CDR3 DNA. A D gene is named only where the DNA matches it firmly. Some rows mark clone size as missing; the rest say once, few, many or name a class of expanded clone.

>TRBV7-2|NA|few|TRBJ2-4
CASSFTDIQYF
TGTGCCAGCAGCTTCACAGACATTCAGTACTTC
>TRBV27|TRBD1|many|TRBJ2-7
CASSSPTGGLDEQYF
TGTGCCAGCAGTTCCCCGACAGGGGGCTTGGACGAGCAGTACTTC
>TRBV12-3/TRBV12-4|NA|NA|TRBJ1-3
CASSYLGWGSSGNTIYF
TGTGCCAGCAGTTACCTAGGGTGGGGGAGCTCTGGAAACACCATATATTTT
>TRBV20-1|NA|NA|TRBJ2-5
CSASGPETPLQETRYF
TGCAGTGCTAGCGGGCCTGAAACCCCCTTACAAGAGACCCGGTACTTC
>TRBV12-3/TRBV12-4|NA|many|TRBJ1-5
CASSLDRKGNQPQHF
TGTGCCAGCAGTTTAGACAGGAAGGGGAATCAGCCCCAGCATTTT
>TRBV27|NA|many|TRBJ1-1
CASTDLNTEAFF
TGTGCCAGCACTGACCTGAACACTGAAGCTTTCTTT
>TRBV20-1|TRBD2|many|TRBJ2-2
CSASPPLGSGSRTGELFF
TGCAGTGCCTCGCCTCCCCTGGGGAGCGGGAGCCGGACCGGGGAGCTGTTTTTT
>TRBV7-9|TRBD1|many|TRBJ1-1
CAIPGQENTEAFF
TGTGCCATACCGGGACAGGAGAACACTGAAGCTTTCTTT
>TRBV6-5|TRBD1|many|TRBJ2-2
CASSSLGGRTGELFF
TGTGCCAGCAGTTCACTAGGGGGCAGGACCGGGGAGCTGTTTTTT
>TRBV6-1|NA|NA|TRBJ1-2
CASSVQGDYGYTF
TGTGCCAGCAGCGTACAAGGAGACTATGGCTACACCTTC
>TRBV28|NA|many|TRBJ2-5
CASSTSGGQETQYF
TGTGCCAGCAGTACCTCCGGGGGCCAAGAGACCCAGTACTTC
>TRBV3-1|NA|NA|TRBJ2-2
CASSQVQRNTGELFF
TGTGCCAGCAGCCAAGTTCAGCGGAACACCGGGGAGCTGTTTTTT